Below are 21 T cell receptor beta chains sequenced from a single sample in a study of blood T cells in healthy people across ages. A second PCR, run for roughly 7 to 11 cycles, used a sample-barcoded 5' primer plus a J-beta primer mix. MiXCR was run by TCRdb on the 5' RACE reads, yielding one entry per CDR3 protein. The sample lists about 1.6 million distinct CDR3 sequences; around 35% were seen once. Sequenced sample: blood. The source is a woman younger than 45 in good health.

On this clonotype: A much larger clone lies one base from this, so it may be a read error. The rearrangement links TRBV7-9 to TRBJ2-3; perhaps TRBD1 as D (5 bases). The CDR3 is 15 amino acids. Germline CDR1 is SEHNR and CDR2 is FQNEAQ (reference sequence). V lost 5 bases, J lost 0 bases, and 12 bases lay in between. The CDR3 spells CASSPRQSSTDTQYF. The CDR3, as DNA: TGTGCCAGCAGCCCCCGACAGTCTAGCACAGATACGCAGTATTTT.

The chain is built from TRBV20-1 and TRBJ1-5; 9 bases agree with TRBD1. From germline, CDR1 is DFQATT and CDR2 SNEGSKA (reference sequence). Losses at the gene ends were 5 bases for V and 0 bases for J; bases not matched to a gene: 11. The CDR3 covers 17 residues. The CDR3 sequence: CSALRDREYYSNQPQHF. The CDR3 coding sequence is TGCAGTGCTCTCCGGGACAGGGAATATTATAGCAATCAGCCCCAGCATTTT.

This clonotype turned up a few times. The chain recombines TRBV12-3 or TRBV12-4 with TRBJ2-5; TRBD1 might be the D (6 bases). The CDR3 runs 14 residues. V lost 3 bases, J lost 1 base, and 9 bases lay in between. CDR3 amino acids: CASSFRRGQETQYF. The DNA for the CDR3 is TGTGCCAGCAGTTTTCGCAGGGGCCAAGAGACCCAGTACTTC.

This chain connects TRBV11-1 to TRBJ1-1; D is uncertain. This CDR3 is built from 16 residues. CDR1 SGHAT and CDR2 FQDESV come from the germline V gene (reference sequence). Trimming removed 3 bases from V and 0 bases from J, with 14 bases in between. In nucleotides, the CDR3 is TGTGCCAGCAGCTTCGGCATCGGCAGAATGAACACTGAAGCTTTCTTT. Protein: CASSFGIGRMNTEAFF.

The chain uses TRBV3-1 and TRBJ2-3; 8 positions match TRBD2. V shed 1 base, J shed 7 bases, and the junction held 7 bases outside the gene matches. Germline V gives CDR1 LGHDT, CDR2 YNNKEL (reference sequence). This CDR3 region has 15 residues. CDR3 protein: CASSQVSGSTNTQYF. CDR3 nucleotide sequence: TGTGCCAGCAGCCAAGTCAGCGGGAGTACGAATACGCAGTATTTT.

This clonotype was found a few times. The V call is TRBV7-8, the J call TRBJ2-1, with a tentative D call TRBD2 (5 bases). The CDR3 length is 16 residues. The V and J ends lost 5 bases and 5 bases respectively, with 19 bases between them. Germline-derived CDR1 and CDR2 are SGHVS and FQNEAQ. The CDR3 reads CASSPREGGVDNEQFF. CDR3 in DNA: TGTGCCAGCAGCCCTAGAGAGGGTGGGGTTGACAATGAGCAGTTCTTC.

The V and J genes are TRBV27 and TRBJ1-5; TRBD1 aligns across 7 bases. The germline gives CDR1 MNHEY, CDR2 SMNVEV (reference sequence). The CDR3 has 15 amino acids. V was clipped by 4 bases and J by 7 bases; unmatched bases: 10. The CDR3 coding sequence is TGTGCCAGCAGTTCGTATACAGGGGATTTGCAGCCCCAGCATTTT. Its translation: CASSSYTGDLQPQHF.

The chain combines TRBV19 with TRBJ2-1; the D gene is possibly TRBD2 (6 bases). Germline V gives CDR1 LNHDA, CDR2 SQIVND (reference sequence). Trimming took off 9 bases at V and 7 bases at J, with 16 bases between the two ends. The CDR3 contains 13 residues. CDR3 residues: CASTGLVGNEQFF. The CDR3 coding sequence is TGTGCCAGCACGGGACTCGTCGGGAATGAGCAGTTCTTC.

Points on this clonotype: The conserved final phenylalanine or tryptophan is absent from the CDR3, which likely points to a read error. V usage is TRBV6-1 and J usage is TRBJ2-5, with D possibly being TRBD1 (6 bases). Between the trimmed V and J ends, which lost 2 bases and 2 bases, there was a span of 6 bases. This CDR3 comprises 13 residues. Germline values: CDR1 MNHNS, CDR2 SASEGT. DNA of the CDR3: TGTGCCAGCAGTGAACAGGGGCAAGAGACCCAGTACCTC. This encodes CASSEQGQETQYL.

This clonotype has ten or more counts. This chain uses TRBV7-2 with TRBJ1-2, with 8 bases fitting TRBD1. Germline trimming cut 1 base from V and 6 bases from J; bases unmatched to any gene: 4. The CDR3 has 14 amino acids. The germline gives CDR1 SGHTA, CDR2 FQGNSA. The CDR3 protein is CASSLVAGGDGYTF. CDR3 DNA sequence: TGTGCCAGCAGCTTAGTCGCAGGGGGCGATGGCTACACCTTC.

The V gene is TRBV7-2, the J gene TRBJ1-1, with D possibly matching TRBD1 (5 bases). CDR1 and CDR2 (germline): SGHTA, FQGNSA. CDR3 length equals 16 residues. Trimming stripped 0 bases from V and 4 bases from J, with 15 bases between. The DNA of the CDR3 is TGTGCCAGCAGCTTAGCAGACAGACAAGGAGGCACTGAAGCTTTCTTT. Protein product: CASSLADRQGGTEAFF.

The chain uses TRBV15 and TRBJ2-3; D is unresolved. The CDR3 sequence is 15 residues long. CDR1 and CDR2 (germline): LNHNV, YYDKDF (reference sequence). Trimming stripped 1 base from V and 1 base from J, with 9 bases between. The chain's CDR3 is CATSRAGLRTDTQYF. CDR3 bases: TGTGCCACCAGCAGAGCGGGCCTGCGCACAGATACGCAGTATTTT.

The chain combines TRBV12-3 or TRBV12-4 with TRBJ2-1, with 7 bases aligning to TRBD1. J lost 14 bases, V lost 10 bases, and 14 bases had no gene match. This CDR3 has 12 residues. The CDR3 DNA is TGTGCCACCTCATCAGGGGGAGAAACCGAGTTCTTC. Translating it yields CATSSGGETEFF.

Only a few counts were recorded for this clonotype. The chain couples TRBV20-1 to TRBJ1-5, with TRBD1 as a possible D gene (5 bases). The CDR3 extends over 16 amino acids. CDR1 and CDR2 from the germline V gene are DFQATT and SNEGSKA (reference sequence). V was clipped by 0 bases and J by 3 bases, with 15 bases between them. DNA of the CDR3: TGCAGTGCTAGAGATCGAGTCACGGGACTCAATCAGCCCCAGCATTTT. It encodes CSARDRVTGLNQPQHF.

V is TRBV6-6 and J is TRBJ2-5; 7 bases agree with TRBD1. Germline V gene data show CDR1 as MNHNY and CDR2 as SVGAGI (reference sequence). Trimming at V came to 7 bases and at J to 11 bases, leaving 13 bases not matched to a gene. The CDR3 consists of 13 residues. This CDR3 is CASTQDRRLEQYF. DNA of the CDR3: TGTGCCAGCACTCAGGACAGGAGGCTAGAGCAGTACTTC.

The V and J genes are TRBV7-9 and TRBJ2-4; 13 nucleotides line up with TRBD2. This CDR3 has 18 amino acids. Germline assignment: CDR1 SEHNR and CDR2 FQNEAQ (reference sequence). The V and J ends lost 5 bases and 0 bases, in that order; junction bases with no gene match: 7. CDR3 sequence (DNA): TGTGCCAGCAGCATGACGGGACTAGCGGGGTTAGCCAAAAACATTCAGTACTTC. Amino acids: CASSMTGLAGLAKNIQYF.

The sample holds many counts of this clonotype. The V and J genes are TRBV12-3 or TRBV12-4 and TRBJ2-1; D is perhaps TRBD1 or TRBD2 (5 bases each). With 6 bases removed from V and 11 bases from J, the gap between germline ends came to 11 bases. This CDR3 comprises 11 residues. CDR3 loop: CASRDRDQQFF. CDR3 DNA: TGTGCCAGCAGGGACCGGGACCAGCAGTTCTTC.

The chain couples TRBV30 to TRBJ2-5; D tentatively reads TRBD1 or TRBD2 (6 bases each). Germline CDR1 GTSNPN, CDR2 SVGIG (reference sequence). The length of the CDR3 is 16 residues. V was trimmed by 4 bases and J by 4 bases, leaving 22 bases between them. As DNA, the CDR3 is TGTGCCTGGAATTCGAGGGGGGCAAGGCTTGTAGAGACCCAGTACTTC. Its protein product is CAWNSRGARLVETQYF. Variable domain in full (rest from reference TRBV30 and TRBJ2-5): SQTIHQWPATLVQPVGSPLSLECTVEGTSNPNLYWYRQAAGRGLQLLFYSVGIGQISSEVPQNLSASRPQDRQFILSSKKLLLSDSGFYLCAWNSRGARLVETQYFGPGTRLLVL.

Regarding this clonotype: Compared with germline, one end of the junction differs, possibly owing to a read error. The chain carries TRBV4-2 and TRBJ2-2, with TRBD2 identical over 8 bases. The CDR3 has 14 amino acids. CDR1 LGHNA and CDR2 YNFKEQ come from the germline V gene. The CDR3: CAGSQQAGAGELFF. CDR3 coding DNA: TGTGCCGGCAGCCAGCAAGCGGGAGCCGGGGAGCTGTTTTTT.

The chain combines TRBV6-6 with TRBJ1-6; 8 bases agree with TRBD1. Trimming removed 5 bases from V and 9 bases from J; junction bases left unmatched: 12. Germline assignment: CDR1 MNHNY and CDR2 SVGAGI (reference sequence). The CDR3 consists of 16 residues. The CDR3 nucleotides are TGTGCCAGCAGTCAACCTTGGACAGGGATTACTTCACCCCTCCACTTT. Translation: CASSQPWTGITSPLHF.

This clonotype has ten or more counts. V and J are TRBV5-1 and TRBJ2-5, with D possibly matching TRBD2 (5 bases). The CDR3 extends over 13 amino acids. V was cut by 4 bases and J by 2 bases, with 9 bases left in between. Germline CDR1 is SGHRS and CDR2 is YFSETQ. The CDR3 is CASSQTIQETQYF. The DNA of the CDR3 is TGCGCCAGCAGCCAGACTATTCAAGAGACCCAGTACTTC.